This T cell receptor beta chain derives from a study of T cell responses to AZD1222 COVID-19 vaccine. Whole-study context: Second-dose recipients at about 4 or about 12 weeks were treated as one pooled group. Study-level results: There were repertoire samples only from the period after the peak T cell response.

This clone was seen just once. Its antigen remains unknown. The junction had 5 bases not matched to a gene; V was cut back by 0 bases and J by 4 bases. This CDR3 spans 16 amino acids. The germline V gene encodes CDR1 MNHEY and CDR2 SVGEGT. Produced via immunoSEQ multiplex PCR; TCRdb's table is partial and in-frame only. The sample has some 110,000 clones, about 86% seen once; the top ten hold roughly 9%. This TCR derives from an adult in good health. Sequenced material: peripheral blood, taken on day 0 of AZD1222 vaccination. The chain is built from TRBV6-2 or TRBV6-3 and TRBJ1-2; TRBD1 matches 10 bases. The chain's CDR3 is CASSYSTGGDGYGYTF. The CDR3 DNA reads TGTGCCAGCAGTTACTCGACAGGGGGCGACGGCTATGGCTACACCTTC.